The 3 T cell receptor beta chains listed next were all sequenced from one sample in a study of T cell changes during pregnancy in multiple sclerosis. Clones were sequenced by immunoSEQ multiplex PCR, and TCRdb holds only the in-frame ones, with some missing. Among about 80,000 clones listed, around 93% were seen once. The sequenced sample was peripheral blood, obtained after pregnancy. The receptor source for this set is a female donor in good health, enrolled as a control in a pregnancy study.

CDR3 amino acids: CASSLGAGNYGYTF. DNA for the CDR3: TGTGCCAGCAGCTTAGGGGCGGGTAACTATGGCTACACCTTC. This sequence joins TRBV7-9 and TRBJ1-2; no firm D call. The germline V gene encodes CDR1 SEHNR and CDR2 FQNEAQ (reference sequence). The germline V and J ends were trimmed by 1 base and 1 base, with 7 bases remaining between them. The CDR3 is 14 residues long.

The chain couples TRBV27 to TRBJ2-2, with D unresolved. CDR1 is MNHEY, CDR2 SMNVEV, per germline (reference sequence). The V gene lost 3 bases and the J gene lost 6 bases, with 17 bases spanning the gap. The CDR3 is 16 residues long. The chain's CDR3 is CASSFGSDTYPGELFF. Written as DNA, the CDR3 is TGTGCCAGCAGTTTCGGCAGCGATACATACCCCGGGGAGCTGTTTTTT.

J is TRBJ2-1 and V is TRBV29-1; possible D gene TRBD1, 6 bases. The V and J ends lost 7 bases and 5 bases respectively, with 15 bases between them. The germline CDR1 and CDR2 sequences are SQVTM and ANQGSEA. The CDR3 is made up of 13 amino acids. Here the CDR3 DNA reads TGCAGCGGCGCTGACCACAGGGACAATGAGCAGTTCTTC. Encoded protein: CSGADHRDNEQFF.